This TCR beta chain comes out of a study of blood T cell repertoires in COVID-19. In the study overall: The United States, Italy and Spain provided the acute and convalescent COVID-19 samples.

The CDR3 contains 13 residues. From germline, CDR1 is SGHTA and CDR2 FQGNSA. V dropped 5 bases and J dropped 2 bases, with 8 bases sitting between them. Study processing details: Estimation of nucleated cell counts was performed using reference gene primer amplification. The protocol was immunoSEQ multiplex PCR, while the TCRdb copy is restricted to in-frame clones and leaves out a portion. V, J and clone size reflect that table, while D and trimming were determined from the DNA. Of a few hundred thousand clones in the sample, about 87% are singletons; the top ten hold approximately 6.2%. Sequences were obtained from peripheral blood. This sequence was found in a man aged 60 to 75 who had recovered from COVID-19. The chain links TRBV7-2 to TRBJ2-3; D remains ambiguous. CDR3 region: CASSTQITDTQYF. The CDR3 nucleotides read TGTGCCAGCAGCACACAGATCACAGATACGCAGTATTTT.